The 20 T cell receptor beta chains reported below all come from one sample, sequenced in a study of TIL therapy for anti-PD-1-resistant metastatic lung cancer. Time point given: pre-treatment sample, taken before nivolumab and TIL therapy. The immunoSEQ assay was v3. Measured with immunoSEQ multiplex PCR; TCRdb has only the in-frame clones, and not every one. In the table there are approximately 30,000 clones, 74% of which are singletons. Material: blood, obtained at baseline. These receptors were taken from a woman aged 25-80 years with non-small cell lung cancer.

This clone has only one observation. V and J are TRBV5-1 and TRBJ2-3; D possibly uses TRBD1 or TRBD2 (5 bases each). CDR3 length: 14 amino acids. Trimming removed 5 bases from V and 3 bases from J, with 13 bases in between. CDR1 and CDR2 (germline): SGHRS, YFSETQ. As DNA, the CDR3 is TGCGCCAGCAGGAAGACGGGACCGACAGATACGCAGTATTTT. As protein: CASRKTGPTDTQYF.

The genes are TRBV5-1 and TRBJ2-2, with 8 bases aligning to TRBD1. J lost 5 bases, V lost 6 bases, and 6 bases had no gene match. Germline V gene lookup returns CDR1 SGHRS and CDR2 YFSETQ. There are 14 residues in the CDR3. The CDR3 DNA reads as TGCGCCAGCAAGGGGACAGGCGGTACCGGGGAGCTGTTTTTT. Translated, it gives CASKGTGGTGELFF.

V gene TRBV14 combines with J gene TRBJ2-5, with TRBD1 matching over 7 bases. This CDR3 region has 14 residues. The germline CDR1 and CDR2 sequences are SGHDN and FVKESK. V shed 4 bases and J 6 bases; nucleotides not matched to a gene: 8. For the CDR3, the DNA is TGTGCCAGCAGCCCACGGGACAGTCGAAAGACCCAGTACTTC. Translated: CASSPRDSRKTQYF.

The chain is built from TRBV20-1 and TRBJ2-2; D unclear. Trimming cost V 4 bases and J 7 bases, with 7 bases left between them. CDR1 and CDR2 (germline): DFQATT, SNEGSKA (reference sequence). The CDR3 is made up of 11 amino acids. The CDR3 sequence is CSAIRNGELFF. The CDR3 DNA reads as TGCAGTGCTATCAGGAACGGGGAGCTGTTTTTT.

This chain joins TRBV5-1 and TRBJ2-7; 7 bases agree with TRBD2. The germline CDR1 and CDR2 sequences are SGHRS and YFSETQ. V dropped 3 bases and J dropped 3; count of bases not matched to a gene: 6. The CDR3 is made up of 14 amino acids. In DNA, the CDR3 is TGCGCCAGCAGCTGGGGGAGGGAGGTCTACGAGCAGTACTTC. Its translation is CASSWGREVYEQYF.

This chain uses TRBV7-8 with TRBJ2-1; D might be TRBD1 (6 bases). Germline V lookup: CDR1 SGHVS, CDR2 FQNEAQ. V was trimmed by 4 bases and J by 8 bases, leaving 18 bases between them. CDR3 length: 15 residues. The CDR3 region has the DNA TGTGCCAGCAGCTCACGAGGCAGGGGTATCGATGAGCAGTTCTTC. Translated, it gives CASSSRGRGIDEQFF.

This clone was seen more than once but under ten times. V and J are TRBV27 and TRBJ2-3; 7 bases match TRBD2. There are 16 residues in the CDR3. Germline V gives CDR1 MNHEY, CDR2 SMNVEV (reference sequence). Trimming took 1 base from V and 0 from J; bases not matched to a gene: 4. This chain's CDR3 is CASSLFGSGSTDTQYF. CDR3 nucleotide sequence: TGTGCCAGCAGTTTATTCGGTAGCGGGAGCACAGATACGCAGTATTTT.

The chain joins TRBV6-1 to TRBJ2-1; D may correspond to TRBD1 or TRBD2 (6 bases each). This CDR3 has 13 residues. Germline loops: CDR1 MNHNS, CDR2 SASEGT. Trimming shortened V by 7 bases and J by 5 bases, and 12 bases separated the two germline ends. The CDR3 DNA reads TGTGCCAGCATCCGCGGGACACACAATGAGCAGTTCTTC. Protein product: CASIRGTHNEQFF.

This rearrangement joins TRBV11-3 to TRBJ2-1; the D gene is possibly TRBD1 (5 bases). CDR3 length: 13 residues. The germline V gene encodes CDR1 SGHNT and CDR2 YENEEA. V was clipped by 0 bases and J by 10 bases, with 10 bases between them. CDR3 in DNA: TGTGCCAGCAGCTTAGAAAGGGGAAGAGAGCAGTTCTTC. Residues: CASSLERGREQFF.

The rearrangement joins TRBV5-6 to TRBJ1-1, with D perhaps TRBD1 (6 bases). The germline gives CDR1 SGHDT, CDR2 YYEEEE. Trimming took off 4 bases at V and 1 base at J, with 11 bases between the two ends. This CDR3 region has 14 residues. This chain's CDR3 is CASSAWGPNTEAFF. Written as DNA, the CDR3 is TGTGCCAGCAGCGCATGGGGGCCGAACACTGAAGCTTTCTTT.

The chain recombines TRBV9 with TRBJ2-2; no definite D call. The V and J ends lost 0 bases and 7 bases respectively, with 4 bases between them. Germline CDR1 SGDLS, CDR2 YYNGEE. CDR3 length: 12 amino acids. The chain's CDR3 is CASSVAGGELFF. CDR3 nucleotides: TGTGCCAGCAGCGTAGCGGGCGGGGAGCTGTTTTTT. Variable domain in full (rest from reference TRBV9 and TRBJ2-2): DSGVTQTPKHLITATGQRVTLRCSPRSGDLSVYWYQQSLDQGLQFLIQYYNGEERAKGNILERFSAQQFPDLHSELNLSSLELGDSALYFCASSVAGGELFFGEGSRLTVL.

V gene TRBV5-4 combines with J gene TRBJ2-3; TRBD2 agrees at 13 bases. Per germline, CDR1 SGHNT and CDR2 YYREEE (reference sequence). Trimming at V came to 4 bases and at J to 4 bases, leaving 9 bases not matched to a gene. CDR3 size: 17 residues. The CDR3 sequence is CASSPLRGLAGADTQYF. The CDR3 coding sequence is TGTGCCAGCAGCCCCCTTCGAGGACTAGCGGGAGCAGATACGCAGTATTTT.

The chain joins TRBV2 to TRBJ2-6; a possible D gene is TRBD2 (5 bases). Trimming left V 3 bases short and J 0 bases short, with 12 bases between. Germline V CDR1 and CDR2: SNHLY, FYNNEI. The CDR3 extends over 17 amino acids. The CDR3 loop reads CASSELTGYSGANVLTF. CDR3 nucleotide sequence: TGTGCCAGCAGTGAGTTGACGGGATACTCTGGGGCCAACGTCCTGACTTTC.

The genes are TRBV19 and TRBJ2-7; a possible D gene is TRBD2 (6 bases). The ends were cut back, 7 bases at V and 2 bases at J, with 18 bases in the middle. Per the germline V gene, CDR1 is LNHDA and CDR2 is SQIVND (reference sequence). The CDR3 loop spans 15 amino acids. CDR3 coding DNA: TGTGCCAGTAAGATCGGCGGGAACGAACCCTACGAGCAGTACTTC. Amino acid sequence: CASKIGGNEPYEQYF.

DNA for the CDR3: TGTGCCAGCAGTTCGGAAGTCGAAGCTTTCTTT. As protein: CASSSEVEAFF. V usage is TRBV6-6 and J usage is TRBJ1-1; D is undetermined. The V and J ends lost 4 bases and 8 bases respectively, with 8 bases between them. Looked up from germline, CDR1 is MNHNY and CDR2 is SVGAGI (reference sequence). This CDR3 has 11 residues.

The chain couples TRBV6-4 to TRBJ2-3; tentative D call: TRBD2 (7 bases). The CDR3 has 14 residues. CDR1 MRHNA and CDR2 SNTAGT come from the germline V gene. The V end lost 7 bases, the J end lost 4 bases, and 15 bases lay between the germline ends. In DNA, the CDR3 is TGTGCCAGCACCGAGGGGGGGATAGCAGATACGCAGTATTTT. Encoded protein: CASTEGGIADTQYF.

This chain joins TRBV5-1 and TRBJ2-7; D remains ambiguous. Trimming took 0 bases from V and 4 from J, leaving 14 bases between them. The CDR3 has 15 residues. CDR1 is SGHRS, CDR2 YFSETQ, per germline. The CDR3: CASSLDIQGPYEQYF. The CDR3 nucleotides read TGCGCCAGCAGCTTGGATATCCAAGGGCCTTACGAGCAGTACTTC.

The gene calls are TRBV19 and TRBJ2-4; D is unclear. V lost 5 bases and J lost 8, with 13 bases in between. This CDR3 comprises 13 residues. Germline assignment: CDR1 LNHDA and CDR2 SQIVND (reference sequence). The CDR3 DNA reads TGTGCCAGTAGTTCTTTCTTATCGGACATTCAGTACTTC. It codes for CASSSFLSDIQYF.

This clone occurred a few times. This chain connects TRBV18 to TRBJ2-2; 7 nucleotides match TRBD2. Germline V CDR1 and CDR2: KGHSH, LQKENI. This CDR3 comprises 16 residues. Germline trimming cut 2 bases from V and 4 bases from J; bases unmatched to any gene: 7. The CDR3 nucleotides read TGTGCCAGCTCACCAGTCGGCGGGAGCAGCACCGGGGAGCTGTTTTTT. As protein: CASSPVGGSSTGELFF.

CDR3 sequence: CASSDPGQGVSAGELFF. CDR3 sequence (DNA): TGTGCCAGCAGCGACCCGGGACAGGGGGTATCGGCCGGGGAGCTGTTTTTT. The rearrangement joins TRBV7-6 to TRBJ2-2; TRBD1 matches 11 bases. Unmatched junction bases numbered 11, after V lost 5 bases and J lost 6 bases. Germline CDR1 and CDR2: SGHVS and FNYEAQ. The CDR3 runs to 17 residues.